A single sample gave rise to the 17 T cell receptor beta chains below, sequenced in a study of beta chain features in type 1 diabetes. The isolated RNA, all of it, was reverse transcribed, so expressed TCRB transcripts were what got sequenced. Produced via immunoSEQ multiplex PCR; TCRdb's table is partial and in-frame only. The sample yields fewer than 150,000 clones, 6.9% seen once. Sequenced: central memory CD4+ T cells from blood. The receptor source for this set is a woman aged 25 to 39 in good health.

The chain carries TRBV4-3 and TRBJ2-1; 8 bases fit TRBD1. Germline CDR1 reads LGHNA; CDR2 reads YSLEER. The trim removed 2 bases at V and 5 bases at J, leaving 5 bases unmatched. The CDR3 loop spans 15 amino acids. The CDR3 here is CASSQFPGQDNEQFF. In DNA form, the CDR3 reads TGCGCCAGCAGCCAATTTCCGGGACAGGACAATGAGCAGTTCTTC.

In its sample, this clone was seen a few times. This chain links TRBV27 with TRBJ2-7; D is uncertain. Germline lookup yields CDR1 MNHEY and CDR2 SMNVEV (reference sequence). Trimming took 3 bases from V and 0 from J, leaving 6 bases between them. The CDR3 spans 13 residues. For the CDR3, the DNA is TGTGCCAGCAGTTTCCTCCCCTCCTACGAGCAGTACTTC. The encoded protein is CASSFLPSYEQYF.

At least ten counts were recorded for this clone. The chain is built from TRBV7-8 and TRBJ2-1; 8 bases map to TRBD2. Per the germline V gene, CDR1 is SGHVS and CDR2 is FQNEAQ. The CDR3 is made up of 14 amino acids. J gave up 7 bases and V 4 bases, and 6 bases lay outside the gene matches. This CDR3 is CASSSFQRGNEQFF. The CDR3 nucleotides read TGTGCCAGCAGCTCATTTCAGCGGGGGAATGAGCAGTTCTTC.

The genes are TRBV21-1 and TRBJ1-2; TRBD1 reflects the table's D call only, with no check against the DNA. TRBV21-1 is classified as a pseudogene. This CDR3 region has 11 residues. The DNA for the CDR3 is TGTGCCAGCAGCAAAGGGCCTGGCTACACCTTC. This sequence encodes CASSKGPGYTF.

This clone was seen only a few times. The sample has other DNA sequences that encode this CDR3 too. The chain is built from TRBV11-3 and TRBJ2-1; D is perhaps TRBD1 (5 bases). V was pared by 1 base and J by 1 base, with 8 bases between. The CDR3 has 15 residues. Germline V lookup: CDR1 SGHNT, CDR2 YENEEA. This chain's CDR3 is CASSLGQGSYNEQFF. The DNA for the CDR3 is TGTGCCAGCAGCTTAGGGCAGGGTTCCTACAATGAGCAGTTCTTC.

In DNA, the CDR3 is TGCGCCAGCAGCCAATTCGGCGGCTCCTACAATGAGCAGTTCTTC. Protein sequence: CASSQFGGSYNEQFF. The chain links TRBV4-3 to TRBJ2-1; no clear D. This CDR3 is 15 amino acids long. V was shortened by 2 bases and J by 0 bases, with 8 bases between the two germline ends. The germline gives CDR1 LGHNA, CDR2 YSLEER.

This clone was detected many times. This chain uses TRBV15 with TRBJ2-7; D not certain. V lost 0 bases to trimming and J lost 5 bases, with 11 bases between them. Germline-derived CDR1 and CDR2 are LNHNV and YYDKDF (reference sequence). The CDR3 sequence is 14 residues long. The CDR3 region is CATSRDPSADEQYF. The CDR3, as DNA: TGTGCCACCAGCAGAGACCCCTCCGCGGACGAGCAGTACTTC. The variable domain in full, completed from reference TRBV15 and TRBJ2-7, reads DAMVIQNPRYQVTQFGKPVTLSCSQTLNHNVMYWYQQKSSQAPKLLFHYYDKDFNNEADTPDNFQSRRPNTSFCFLDIRSPGLGDTAMYLCATSRDPSADEQYFGPGTRLTVT.

V usage is TRBV7-9 and J usage is TRBJ2-1, with 7 bases lining up with TRBD2. The CDR3 has 16 amino acids. The ends lost 7 bases at V and 0 bases at J; junction bases unmatched: 9. Germline V CDR1 and CDR2: SEHNR, FQNEAQ (reference sequence). CDR3 loop: CASTEGRAHSYNEQFF. In nucleotides, the CDR3 is TGTGCCAGCACCGAAGGGAGGGCCCACTCCTACAATGAGCAGTTCTTC.

The V gene is TRBV7-9, the J gene TRBJ2-3; TRBD2 matches at 11 bases. This CDR3 is built from 15 residues. V shed 5 bases, J shed 5 bases, and the junction held 6 bases outside the gene matches. Looked up from germline, CDR1 is SEHNR and CDR2 is FQNEAQ (reference sequence). The CDR3 spells CASSILAGGEDTQYF. The CDR3 DNA reads as TGTGCCAGCAGCATTTTAGCGGGAGGGGAAGATACGCAGTATTTT.

This clone came up a few times. This chain links TRBV11-2 with TRBJ2-1; TRBD2 matches 9 bases. This CDR3 spans 16 amino acids. V trimming: 8 bases; J trimming: 0 bases; junction bases outside the gene matches: 8. The germline CDR1 and CDR2 sequences are SGHAT and FQNNGV. The CDR3: CASRIAGVLSYNEQFF. DNA of the CDR3: TGTGCCAGCCGGATAGCGGGAGTACTCTCCTACAATGAGCAGTTCTTC.

The gene calls are TRBV7-9 and TRBJ2-1; the match to TRBD2 covers 10 bases. This CDR3 contains 15 residues. CDR1 is SEHNR, CDR2 FQNEAQ, per germline (reference sequence). The trim removed 5 bases at V and 5 bases at J, leaving 6 bases unmatched. The CDR3 loop is CASSPGTSVNNEQFF. CDR3 DNA: TGTGCCAGCAGCCCCGGGACTAGCGTTAACAATGAGCAGTTCTTC.

This clone was found a few times. J is TRBJ2-7 and V is TRBV15, with 10 bases fitting TRBD1. Germline-derived CDR1 and CDR2 are LNHNV and YYDKDF (reference sequence). V lost 4 bases, J lost 3 bases, and 3 bases stayed unmatched. The CDR3 totals 14 residues. CDR3 DNA sequence: TGTGCCACCAGCACGGACAGGGGGGACTACGAGCAGTACTTC. Protein product: CATSTDRGDYEQYF.

This clone has at least ten counts. This sequence joins TRBV18 and TRBJ2-6; possible D gene TRBD1, 5 bases. V lost 1 base and J lost 3, with 10 bases in between. CDR1 and CDR2 (germline): KGHSH, LQKENI. The CDR3 length is 16 residues. CDR3 region: CASSPLPGNGANVLTF. CDR3 DNA sequence: TGTGCCAGCTCACCACTACCAGGGAATGGGGCCAACGTCCTGACTTTC.

Only a few counts were recorded for this clone. One end of the junction varies from germline; a read error may be responsible. This chain uses TRBV6-1 with TRBJ1-1; TRBD1 is a possible D gene (5 bases). Germline CDR1 is MNHNS and CDR2 is SASEGT. This CDR3 is 15 amino acids long. The CDR3 nucleotides are TGTGCCAGCATCGGTCGGGTGGCAGGGAACGCTGAAGCTTTCTTT. It specifies CASIGRVAGNAEAFF.

This sequence joins TRBV28 and TRBJ1-2, with D perhaps TRBD1 (6 bases). Deletions cut 3 bases from V and 4 bases from J, with 12 bases between. The V gene's germline CDR1 is MDHEN and CDR2 SYDVKM. This CDR3 comprises 14 residues. The CDR3 region has the DNA TGTGCCAGCAGTTTCGGGCAGGGGACCTATGGCTACACCTTC. Its protein is CASSFGQGTYGYTF.

This clone has ten or more counts. Other nucleotide sequences in the sample specify the same CDR3. The chain couples TRBV14 to TRBJ2-1, with 8 bases identical to TRBD1. Germline V gene sequence: CDR1 SGHDN, CDR2 FVKESK. V lost 1 base to trimming and J lost 7 bases; unmatched junction nucleotides: 3. The CDR3 length is 14 residues. CDR3 protein: CASSQATGGNEQFF. CDR3 DNA: TGTGCCAGCAGCCAAGCAACAGGGGGGAATGAGCAGTTCTTC.

V gene TRBV4-2 combines with J gene TRBJ2-5, with D tentatively TRBD1 (6 bases). Germline V gives CDR1 LGHNA, CDR2 YNFKEQ. The CDR3 runs to 16 residues. The V gene lost 0 bases and the J gene lost 6 bases, with 17 bases spanning the gap. This CDR3 is CASSQDRQGHRKTQYF. Here the CDR3 DNA reads TGTGCCAGCAGCCAAGATCGGCAGGGACACAGGAAGACCCAGTACTTC.